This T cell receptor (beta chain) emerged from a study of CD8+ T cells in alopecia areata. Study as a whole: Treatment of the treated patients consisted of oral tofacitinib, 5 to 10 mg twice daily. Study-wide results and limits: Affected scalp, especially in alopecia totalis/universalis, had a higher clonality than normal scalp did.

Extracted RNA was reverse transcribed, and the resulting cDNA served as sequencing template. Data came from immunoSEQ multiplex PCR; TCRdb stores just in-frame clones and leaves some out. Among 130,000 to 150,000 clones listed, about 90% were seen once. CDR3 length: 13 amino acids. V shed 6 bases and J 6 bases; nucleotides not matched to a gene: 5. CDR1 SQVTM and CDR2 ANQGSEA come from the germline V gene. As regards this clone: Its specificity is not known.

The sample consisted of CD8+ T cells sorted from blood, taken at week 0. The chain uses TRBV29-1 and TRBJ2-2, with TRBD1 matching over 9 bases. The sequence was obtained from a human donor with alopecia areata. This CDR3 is CSVGTGRAGELFF. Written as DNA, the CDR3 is TGCAGCGTGGGGACAGGGCGGGCCGGGGAGCTGTTTTTT.